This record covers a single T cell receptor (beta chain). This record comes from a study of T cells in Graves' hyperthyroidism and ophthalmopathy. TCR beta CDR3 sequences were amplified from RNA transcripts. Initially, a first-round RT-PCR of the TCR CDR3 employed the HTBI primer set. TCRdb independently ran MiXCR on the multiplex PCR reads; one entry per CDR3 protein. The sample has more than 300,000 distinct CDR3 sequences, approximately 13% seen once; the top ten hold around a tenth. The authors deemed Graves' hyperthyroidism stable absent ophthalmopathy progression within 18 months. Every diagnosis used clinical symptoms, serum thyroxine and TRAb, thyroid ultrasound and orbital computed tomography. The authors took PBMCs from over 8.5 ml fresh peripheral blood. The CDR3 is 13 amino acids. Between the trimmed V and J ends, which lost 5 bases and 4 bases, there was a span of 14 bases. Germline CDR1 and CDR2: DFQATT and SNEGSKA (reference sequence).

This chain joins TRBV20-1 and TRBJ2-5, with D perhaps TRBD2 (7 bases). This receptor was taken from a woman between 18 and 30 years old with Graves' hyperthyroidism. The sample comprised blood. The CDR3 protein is CSAHGGRVETQYF. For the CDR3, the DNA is TGCAGTGCTCACGGGGGGCGGGTAGAGACCCAGTACTTC.